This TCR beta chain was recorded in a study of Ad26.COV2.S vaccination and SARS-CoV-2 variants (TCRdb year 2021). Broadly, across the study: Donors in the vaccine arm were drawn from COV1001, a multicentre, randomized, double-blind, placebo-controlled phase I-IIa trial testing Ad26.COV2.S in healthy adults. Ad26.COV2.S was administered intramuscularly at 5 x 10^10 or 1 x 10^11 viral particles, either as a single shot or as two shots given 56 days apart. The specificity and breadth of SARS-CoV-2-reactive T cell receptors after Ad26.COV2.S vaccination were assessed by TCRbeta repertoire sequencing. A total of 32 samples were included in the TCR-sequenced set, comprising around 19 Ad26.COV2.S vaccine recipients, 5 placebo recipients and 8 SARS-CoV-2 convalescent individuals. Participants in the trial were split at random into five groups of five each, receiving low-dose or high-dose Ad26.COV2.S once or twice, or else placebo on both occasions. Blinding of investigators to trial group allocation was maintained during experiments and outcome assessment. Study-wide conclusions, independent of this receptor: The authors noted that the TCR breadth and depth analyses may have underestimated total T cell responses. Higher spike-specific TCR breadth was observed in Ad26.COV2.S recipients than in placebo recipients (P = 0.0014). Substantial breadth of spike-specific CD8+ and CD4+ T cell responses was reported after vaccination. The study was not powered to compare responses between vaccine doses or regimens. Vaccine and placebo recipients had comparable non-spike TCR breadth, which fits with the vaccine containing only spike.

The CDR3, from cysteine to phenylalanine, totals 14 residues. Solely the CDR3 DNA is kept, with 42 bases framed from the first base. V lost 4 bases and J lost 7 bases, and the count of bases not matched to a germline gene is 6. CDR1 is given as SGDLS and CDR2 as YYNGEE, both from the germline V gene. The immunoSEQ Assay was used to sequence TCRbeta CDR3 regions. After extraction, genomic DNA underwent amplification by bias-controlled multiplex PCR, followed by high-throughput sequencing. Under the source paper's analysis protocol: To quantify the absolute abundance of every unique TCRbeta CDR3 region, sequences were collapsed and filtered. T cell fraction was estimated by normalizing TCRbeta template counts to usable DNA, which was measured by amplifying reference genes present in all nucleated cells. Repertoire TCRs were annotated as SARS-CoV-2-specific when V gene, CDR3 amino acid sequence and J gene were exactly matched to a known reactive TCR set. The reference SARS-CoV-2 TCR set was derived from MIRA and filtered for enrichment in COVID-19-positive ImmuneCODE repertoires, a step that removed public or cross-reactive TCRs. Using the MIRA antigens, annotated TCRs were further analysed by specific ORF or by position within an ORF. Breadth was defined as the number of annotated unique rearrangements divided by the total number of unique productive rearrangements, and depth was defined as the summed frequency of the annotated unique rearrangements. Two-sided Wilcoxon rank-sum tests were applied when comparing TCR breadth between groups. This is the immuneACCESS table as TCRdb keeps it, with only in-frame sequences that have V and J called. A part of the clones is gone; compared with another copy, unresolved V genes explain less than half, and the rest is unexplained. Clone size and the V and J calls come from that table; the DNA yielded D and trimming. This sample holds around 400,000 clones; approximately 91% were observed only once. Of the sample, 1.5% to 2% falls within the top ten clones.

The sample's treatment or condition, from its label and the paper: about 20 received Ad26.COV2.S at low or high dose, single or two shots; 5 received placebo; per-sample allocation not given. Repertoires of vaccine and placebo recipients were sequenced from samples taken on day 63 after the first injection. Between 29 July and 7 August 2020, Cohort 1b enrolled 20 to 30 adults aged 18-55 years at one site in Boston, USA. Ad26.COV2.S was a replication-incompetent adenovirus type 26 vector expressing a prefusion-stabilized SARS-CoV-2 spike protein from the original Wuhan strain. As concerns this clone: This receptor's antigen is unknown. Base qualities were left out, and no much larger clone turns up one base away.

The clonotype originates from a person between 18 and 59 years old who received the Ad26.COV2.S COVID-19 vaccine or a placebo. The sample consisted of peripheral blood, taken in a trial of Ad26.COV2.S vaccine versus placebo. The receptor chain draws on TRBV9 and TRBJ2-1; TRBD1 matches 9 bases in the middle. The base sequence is TGTGCCAGCAGCACACGGGACAGGGTGAATGAGCAGTTCTTC. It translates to CASSTRDRVNEQFF.